Listed below are T cell receptor beta chains from one sample, sequenced in a study of graft-versus-host responses after intestinal transplantation. Their antigen targets remain unknown. Method: immunoSEQ multiplex PCR; TCRdb's copy keeps in-frame clones and lacks some. This table has about 130,000 clones, around 90% appearing once. The material sequenced was unstimulated CD4+ T cells sorted from spleen or lymph node cells, taken before intestinal transplant. The origin of the receptors is a human donor who received an intestinal transplant. CDR3s include the opening cysteine and the closing phenylalanine or tryptophan. D genes are given only for firm matches. Size values are once, few and many counts, or a class for expanded clones, and some rows have none.

clone_size j_call d_call v_call cdr3_nt cdr3_aa
. TRBJ2-7 TRBD1 TRBV7-9 TGTGCCAGCAGCTTAGCAGGACAGGGATCATCCTACGAGCAGTACTTC CASSLAGQGSSYEQYF
. TRBJ2-2 . TRBV6-1 TGTGCCAGCAGTGAAAGAGTGTTCAGCTGGAGGGAGGAGCTGTTTTTT CASSERVFSWREELFF
once TRBJ2-7 . TRBV11-1 TGTGCCAGCAGCTTATTGGAATCCTACGAGCAGTACTTC CASSLLESYEQYF
. TRBJ1-2 . TRBV5-4 TGTGCCAGCAGCTTGGAAGGAGTGGGCTACACCTTC CASSLEGVGYTF
. TRBJ1-4 TRBD1 TRBV6-6 TGTGCCAGCAGTTACCACGACAGGGGCGGTGAAAAACTGTTTTTT CASSYHDRGGEKLFF
. TRBJ1-2 . TRBV15 TGTGCCACCAGCTCAAGCTGGGGGGCGGGCTACACCTTC CATSSSWGAGYTF
. TRBJ1-2 . TRBV5-4 TGTGCCAGCAGCTTGGCCGATCGAATCTATGGCTACACCTTC CASSLADRIYGYTF
. TRBJ2-1 . TRBV19 TGTGCCAGTAATAACCCACCCGCAAAGCACAATGAGCAGTTCTTC CASNNPPAKHNEQFF
. TRBJ2-3 TRBD1 TRBV7-2 TGTGCCAGCAGCTTAGCCCCGGGACAGGGCAAGGATACGCAGTATTTT CASSLAPGQGKDTQYF
. TRBJ1-2 . TRBV7-3 TGTGCCAGCAGCTTAAGCGGGGGCGATGGCTACACCTTC CASSLSGGDGYTF
. TRBJ1-2 TRBD1 TRBV28 TGTGCCAGCAGTGCTCCCTTGGGACAGGGGGCGTATGGCTACACCTTC CASSAPLGQGAYGYTF
. TRBJ2-5 . TRBV2 TGTGCCAGCAGCCCTAGCGAACAAGAGACCCAGTACTTC CASSPSEQETQYF
once TRBJ2-7 . TRBV28 TGTGCCAGCAGTTTAAGTTTAGGCGAGCAGTACTTC CASSLSLGEQYF
. TRBJ2-2 . TRBV27 TGTGCCAGCAGGCTACAGGGAGGGACCGGGGAGCTGTTTTTT CASRLQGGTGELFF
once TRBJ1-1 TRBD1 TRBV27 TGTGCCAGCAGCCGGACAGGGAACACTGAAGCTTTCTTT CASSRTGNTEAFF
. TRBJ2-3 . TRBV4-2 TGTGCCAGCAGCCCAGGGGGGCAGGCCGGAGCCTTCACAGATACGCAGTATTTT CASSPGGQAGAFTDTQYF
. TRBJ2-7 TRBD2 TRBV10-2 TGCGCCAGCAGTGCTTTAAAGCTCGGGGGGGGGCGCTTTGTCTACGAGCAGTACTTC CASSALKLGGGRFVYEQYF
. TRBJ2-7 TRBD2 TRBV7-2 TGTGCCAGCAGCTTAGGAATTAGCGGGGCCTACGAGCAGTACTTC CASSLGISGAYEQYF
once TRBJ2-6 . TRBV7-4 TGTGCCAGCAGCTCGAGTCACAGCTCACAAAGTCGGGCCAACGTCCTGACTTTC CASSSSHSSQSRANVLTF
. TRBJ2-1 TRBD2 TRBV7-8 TGTGCCAGCAGCACAGGACTAGCGGGAGTTGAGCAGTTCTTC CASSTGLAGVEQFF
. TRBJ2-5 . TRBV4-1 TGCGCCAGCAGCCAAGCTCCCAGGTTGGGAGAGACCCAGTACTTC CASSQAPRLGETQYF
. TRBJ2-1 TRBD1 TRBV7-9 TGTGCCAGCAGCTTGGGGACAGGGGTTCGAGATGAGCAGTTCTTC CASSLGTGVRDEQFF
. TRBJ2-3 . TRBV2 TGTGCCAGCAGTGAGCCCCCAGGGACAGATACGCAGTATTTT CASSEPPGTDTQYF
once TRBJ1-1 . TRBV9 TGTGCCAGCAGCGTAGTTGGGGGAGGAGAGACTGAAGCTTTCTTT CASSVVGGGETEAFF
. TRBJ1-2 . TRBV27 TGTGCCAGCAGTTTGAACCGGGAAATAAGAGGAGGAGACTATGGCTACACCTTC CASSLNREIRGGDYGYTF
. TRBJ2-1 . TRBV19 TGTGCCAGTAGTAGCGAGCGTTTTGGGCAGTTCTTC CASSSERFGQFF
. TRBJ2-3 . TRBV5-1 TGCGCCAGCAGCTTGGCTCGGGCTCGGAATACGCAGTATTTT CASSLARARNTQYF